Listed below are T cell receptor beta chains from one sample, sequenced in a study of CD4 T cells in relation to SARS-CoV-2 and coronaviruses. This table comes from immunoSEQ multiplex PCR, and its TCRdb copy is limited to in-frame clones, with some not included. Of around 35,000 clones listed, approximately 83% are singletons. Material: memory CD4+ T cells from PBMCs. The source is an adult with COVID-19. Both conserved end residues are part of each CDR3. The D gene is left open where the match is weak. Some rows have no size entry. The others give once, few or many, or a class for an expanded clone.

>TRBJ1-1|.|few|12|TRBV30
CAWSVGTLGAFF
TGTGCCTGGAGTGTGGGCACTCTGGGAGCTTTCTTT
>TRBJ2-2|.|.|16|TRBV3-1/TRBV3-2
CASSLLPSGLTGELFF
TGTGCCAGCAGCCTCCTCCCTTCAGGCTTGACCGGGGAGCTGTTTTTT
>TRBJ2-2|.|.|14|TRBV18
CASSQSGGTGELFF
TGTGCCAGCTCGCAGTCCGGGGGCACCGGGGAGCTGTTTTTT
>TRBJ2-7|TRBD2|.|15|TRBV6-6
CASSRPLAGSYEQYF
TGTGCCAGCAGCAGACCTCTAGCGGGGTCCTACGAGCAGTACTTC
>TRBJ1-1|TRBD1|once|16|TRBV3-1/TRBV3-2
CASSQASLTGRSEAFF
TGTGCCAGCAGCCAAGCTTCCCTGACAGGGCGAAGTGAAGCTTTCTTT
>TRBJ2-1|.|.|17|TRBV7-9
CASSLGSLGRSYNEQFF
TGTGCCAGCAGCTTAGGTTCACTAGGCCGCTCCTACAATGAGCAGTTCTTC
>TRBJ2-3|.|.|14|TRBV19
CASSIALEADTQYF
TGTGCCAGTAGTATCGCCCTAGAAGCAGATACGCAGTATTTT
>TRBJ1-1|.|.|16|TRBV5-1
CASSRQNGGVNTEAFF
TGCGCCAGCAGCAGGCAGAATGGGGGAGTGAACACTGAAGCTTTCTTT
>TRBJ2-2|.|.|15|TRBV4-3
CASSQVSGATGELFF
TGCGCCAGCAGCCAAGTATCAGGGGCCACCGGGGAGCTGTTTTTT
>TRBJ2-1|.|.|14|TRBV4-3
CASSQLGLYNEQFF
TGCGCCAGCAGCCAACTTGGGTTATACAATGAGCAGTTCTTC
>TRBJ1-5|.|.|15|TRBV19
CASSISGHNNQPQHF
TGTGCCAGTAGTATTTCGGGACATAACAATCAGCCCCAGCATTTT
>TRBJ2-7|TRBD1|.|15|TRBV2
CASSGVVGTGREQYF
TGTGCCAGCAGTGGAGTGGTGGGGACAGGGCGCGAGCAGTACTTC
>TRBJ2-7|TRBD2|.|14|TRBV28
CASRGGLARYEQYF
TGTGCCAGCAGGGGGGGACTAGCGAGGTACGAGCAGTACTTC
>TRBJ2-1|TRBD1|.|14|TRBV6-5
CANRDRVPYNEQFF
TGTGCCAACCGGGACAGGGTCCCCTACAATGAGCAGTTCTTC
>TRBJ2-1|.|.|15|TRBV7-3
CASSKRDAVYNEQFF
TGTGCCAGCAGCAAACGGGATGCGGTTTACAATGAGCAGTTCTTC
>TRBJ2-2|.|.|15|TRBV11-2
CASRSPVLNTGELFF
TGTGCCAGCCGATCGCCTGTTCTTAACACCGGGGAGCTGTTTTTT
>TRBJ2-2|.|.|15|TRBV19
CASTIRRENTGELFF
TGTGCCAGTACCATCCGGCGTGAGAACACCGGGGAGCTGTTTTTT
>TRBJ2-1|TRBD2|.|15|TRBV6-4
CASRKSSGPRDEQFF
TGTGCCAGCAGAAAGTCTAGCGGACCTAGGGATGAGCAGTTCTTC
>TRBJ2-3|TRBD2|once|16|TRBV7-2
CASSLGGTRSSDTQYF
TGTGCCAGCAGCTTAGGAGGGACTAGATCATCGGATACGCAGTATTTT
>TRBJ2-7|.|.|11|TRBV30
CAWRGTYEQYF
TGTGCCTGGAGGGGGACTTACGAGCAGTACTTC
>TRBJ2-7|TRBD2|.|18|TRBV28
CASSLLQFRGAGGGEQYF
TGTGCCAGCAGTTTGCTCCAGTTCCGGGGAGCGGGAGGGGGGGAGCAGTACTTC
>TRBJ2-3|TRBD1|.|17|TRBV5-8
CASSKTVRDRKPDTQYF
TGTGCCAGCAGCAAAACTGTGAGGGACAGAAAGCCAGATACGCAGTATTTT
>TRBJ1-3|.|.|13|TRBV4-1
CDSSQGKGNTIYF
TGCGACAGCAGCCAAGGGAAGGGAAACACCATATATTTT
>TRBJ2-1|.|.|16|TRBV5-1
CASSFNGISLYNEQFF
TGCGCCAGCAGCTTTAACGGGATCAGTCTCTACAATGAGCAGTTCTTC
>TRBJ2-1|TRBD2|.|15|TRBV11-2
CASSSLAGRPNEQFF
TGTGCCAGCAGCTCTCTAGCGGGACGACCTAATGAGCAGTTCTTC
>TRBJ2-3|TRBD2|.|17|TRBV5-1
CASSQRLAGFSTDTQYF
TGCGCCAGCAGCCAGAGACTAGCGGGATTTAGCACAGATACGCAGTATTTT
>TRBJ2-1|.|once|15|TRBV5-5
CASSYQDRSYNEQFF
TGTGCCAGCAGCTATCAGGACAGATCCTACAATGAGCAGTTCTTC
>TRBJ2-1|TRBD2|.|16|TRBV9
CASSVHASGRHNEQFF
TGTGCCAGCAGCGTACACGCTAGCGGGAGACACAATGAGCAGTTCTTC
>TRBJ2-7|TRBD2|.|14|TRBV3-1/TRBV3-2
CASSRLATDYEQYF
TGTGCCAGCAGCCGACTAGCGACAGACTACGAGCAGTACTTC
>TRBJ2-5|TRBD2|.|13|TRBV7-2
CASSPPGWGGSHF
TGTGCCAGCAGCCCACCGGGCTGGGGGGGGTCGCACTTC
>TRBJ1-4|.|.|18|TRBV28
CASSYLFGEQSTKEKLFF
TGTGCCAGCAGTTACCTTTTTGGGGAACAGTCCACAAAGGAAAAACTGTTTTTT
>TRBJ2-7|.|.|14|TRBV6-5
CASSPRGRTYEQYF
TGTGCCAGCAGTCCCAGGGGTAGGACCTACGAGCAGTACTTC
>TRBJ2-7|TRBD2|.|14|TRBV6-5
CASISGGSSYEQYF
TGTGCCTCCATTAGCGGGGGGAGCTCCTACGAGCAGTACTTC
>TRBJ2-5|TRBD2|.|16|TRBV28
CASSRTGTTGLKTQYF
TGTGCCAGCAGTCGAACCGGGACTACGGGATTAAAGACCCAGTACTTC
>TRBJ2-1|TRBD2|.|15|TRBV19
CASQRPGTSGDEQFF
TGTGCCAGCCAACGCCCCGGGACTAGCGGCGATGAGCAGTTCTTC
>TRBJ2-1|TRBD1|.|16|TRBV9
CASSVGQGSAYNEQFF
TGTGCCAGCAGCGTAGGACAGGGATCGGCCTACAATGAGCAGTTCTTC
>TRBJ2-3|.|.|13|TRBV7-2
CASSLGLVDTQYF
TGTGCCAGCAGCTTGGGACTTGTGGATACGCAGTATTTT
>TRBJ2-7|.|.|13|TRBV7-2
CASSQEGLYEQYF
TGTGCCAGCAGCCAAGAGGGCCTCTACGAGCAGTACTTC
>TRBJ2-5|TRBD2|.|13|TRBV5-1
CASSPGTRETQYF
TGCGCCAGCAGCCCGGGGACTAGGGAGACCCAGTACTTC
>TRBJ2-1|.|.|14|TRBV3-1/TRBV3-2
CASSQRQWNNEQFF
TGTGCCAGCAGCCAACGCCAGTGGAACAATGAGCAGTTCTTC
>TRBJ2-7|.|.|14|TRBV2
CASRAGQRTYEQYF
TGTGCCAGCAGAGCGGGACAGAGAACCTACGAGCAGTACTTC
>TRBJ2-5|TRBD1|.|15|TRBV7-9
CASSPLTGVQETQYF
TGTGCCAGCAGCCCCTTAACAGGGGTACAAGAGACCCAGTACTTC
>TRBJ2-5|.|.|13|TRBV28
CASSLLGAKTQYF
TGTGCCAGCAGTTTATTGGGGGCGAAGACCCAGTACTTC
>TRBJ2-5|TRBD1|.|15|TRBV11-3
CASSFGQAGQETQYF
TGTGCCAGCAGCTTCGGACAGGCAGGACAAGAGACCCAGTACTTC
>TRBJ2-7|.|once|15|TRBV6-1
CASSEEGTSPYEQYF
TGTGCCAGCAGTGAAGAAGGGACGTCACCCTACGAGCAGTACTTC
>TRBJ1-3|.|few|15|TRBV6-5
CATTLSGDSGNTIYF
TGTGCCACCACCCTCTCTGGCGACTCTGGAAACACCATATATTTT
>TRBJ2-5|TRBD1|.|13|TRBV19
CASSQGAGETQYF
TGTGCCAGTAGTCAGGGGGCGGGAGAGACCCAGTACTTC
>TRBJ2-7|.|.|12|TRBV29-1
CSVAQSSYEQYF
TGCAGCGTTGCTCAAAGCTCCTACGAGCAGTACTTC
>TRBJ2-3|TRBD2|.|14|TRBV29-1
CSVVTSGSQDTQYF
TGCAGCGTTGTGACTAGCGGGAGTCAAGATACGCAGTATTTT
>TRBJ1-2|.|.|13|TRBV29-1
CSVEDVLTRGYTF
TGCAGCGTTGAAGATGTCCTGACCCGGGGCTACACCTTC
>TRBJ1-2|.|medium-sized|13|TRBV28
CASSFTGPYGYTF
TGTGCCAGCAGTTTCACAGGGCCCTATGGCTACACCTTC
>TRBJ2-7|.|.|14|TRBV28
CASSSVSPRYEQYF
TGTGCCAGCAGTTCGGTCAGCCCCCGCTACGAGCAGTACTTC
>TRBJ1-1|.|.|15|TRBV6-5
CASSSLLEGYAEAFF
TGTGCCAGCAGTTCCCTACTTGAGGGGTATGCTGAAGCTTTCTTT
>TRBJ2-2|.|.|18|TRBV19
CASTIDWGAEGNTGELFF
TGTGCCAGTACCATCGATTGGGGAGCGGAGGGGAACACCGGGGAGCTGTTTTTT
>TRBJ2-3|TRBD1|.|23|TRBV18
CASSPSLLGVTGGPRGGTDTQYF
TGTGCCAGCTCACCTTCGCTGCTCGGGGTTACAGGGGGTCCCCGAGGCGGCACAGATACGCAGTATTTT
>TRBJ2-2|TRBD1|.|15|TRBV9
CASSGRQGGTGELFF
TGTGCCAGCAGCGGACGACAGGGCGGTACCGGGGAGCTGTTTTTT
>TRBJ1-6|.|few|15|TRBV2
CASSEDGFSSSPLHF
TGTGCCAGCAGTGAAGATGGGTTCTCCAGCTCACCCCTCCACTTT